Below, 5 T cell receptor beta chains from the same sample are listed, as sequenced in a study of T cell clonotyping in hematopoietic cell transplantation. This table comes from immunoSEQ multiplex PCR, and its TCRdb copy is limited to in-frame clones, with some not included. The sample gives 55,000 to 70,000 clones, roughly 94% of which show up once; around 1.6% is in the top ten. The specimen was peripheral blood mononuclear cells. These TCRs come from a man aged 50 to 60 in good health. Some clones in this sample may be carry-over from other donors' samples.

The CDR3 DNA follows: TGTGCCAGCGGCGACCGGGACAGGGGGCTCGGGCAGTACTTC. It codes for CASGDRDRGLGQYF. The J gene is TRBJ2-7, the V gene TRBV19; the match to TRBD1 covers 12 bases. The V gene's germline CDR1 is LNHDA and CDR2 SQIVND (reference sequence). V dropped 9 bases and J dropped 9; count of bases not matched to a gene: 12. The CDR3 totals 14 residues.

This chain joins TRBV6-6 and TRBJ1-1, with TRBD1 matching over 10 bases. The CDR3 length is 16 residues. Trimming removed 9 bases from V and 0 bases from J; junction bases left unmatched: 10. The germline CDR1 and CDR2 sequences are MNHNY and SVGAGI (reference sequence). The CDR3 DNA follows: TGTGCCAGTATCCCGGGACAGGGGCATATGAACACTGAAGCTTTCTTT. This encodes CASIPGQGHMNTEAFF.

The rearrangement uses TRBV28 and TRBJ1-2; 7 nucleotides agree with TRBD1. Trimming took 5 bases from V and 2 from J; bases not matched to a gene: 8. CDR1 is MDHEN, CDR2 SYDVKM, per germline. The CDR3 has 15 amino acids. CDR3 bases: TGTGCCAGCAGTCCTGCGTCGACAGGGAACTATGGCTACACCTTC. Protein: CASSPASTGNYGYTF.

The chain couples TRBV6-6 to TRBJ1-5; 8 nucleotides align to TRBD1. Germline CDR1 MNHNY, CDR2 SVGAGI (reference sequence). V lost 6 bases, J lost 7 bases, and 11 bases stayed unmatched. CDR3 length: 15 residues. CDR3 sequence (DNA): TGTGCCAGCAGGCAAGGGACAGGCATAGGACAGCCCCAGCATTTT. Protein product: CASRQGTGIGQPQHF.

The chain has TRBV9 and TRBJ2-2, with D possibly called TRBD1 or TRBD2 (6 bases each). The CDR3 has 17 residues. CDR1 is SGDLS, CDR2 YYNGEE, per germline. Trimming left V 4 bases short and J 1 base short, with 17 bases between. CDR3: CASSPLGGHLNTGELFF. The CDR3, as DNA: TGTGCCAGCAGCCCCCTGGGGGGACATTTGAACACCGGGGAGCTGTTTTTT.